This T cell receptor beta chain was profiled in a study of technical replicates of blood from a handful of donors. The germline V gene has CDR1 SEHNR and CDR2 FQNEAQ (reference sequence). The length of the CDR3 is 15 residues. Trimming cost V 5 bases and J 6 bases, with 19 bases left between them. TCRdb keeps only in-frame clones here, not all; method: immunoSEQ multiplex PCR. The profile shows about 80,000 clones, around 92% of them singletons. The specimen was T cells isolated from PBMCs. This TCR derives from a human donor in good health. This rearrangement joins TRBV7-9 to TRBJ1-1; a possible D gene is TRBD1 (6 bases). CDR3 amino acids: CASSPSRGSDAEAFF. Written as DNA, the CDR3 is TGTGCCAGCAGCCCTTCGAGGGGGAGCGACGCTGAAGCTTTCTTT.